This T cell receptor (beta chain) appears in the sequencing data of a study of CD8+ T cells in alopecia areata. The V gene lost 5 bases and the J gene lost 7 bases, with 15 bases spanning the gap. Germline lookup yields CDR1 SGHTA and CDR2 FQGTGA. The CDR3 has 14 amino acids. It was cDNA, reverse transcribed from extracted RNA, that served as the sequencing template. TCRdb's copy holds only in-frame clones and misses some; the assay was immunoSEQ multiplex PCR. This table has roughly 280,000 clones, about three fifths appearing once. Study-wide points: Scalp clonality, together with expanded CD8+ clones among the top 100, fell significantly with tofacitinib. Scalp specimens additionally yield sequences from normal skin's resident alphabeta T cells. Lesional scalp exceeded normal scalp in clonality, especially in alopecia totalis/universalis.

The table lists this clone with a count of one. Its antigen is not identified. Treatment given: oral pan-JAK inhibitor, 5-10 mg twice daily. Punch biopsies of lesional scalp, plus peripheral blood, were taken from alopecia areata patients. This chain joins TRBV7-3 and TRBJ2-1, with D perhaps assigned TRBD1 or TRBD2 (6 bases each). The sequence was obtained from a human donor with alopecia areata. Specimen: CD4+ T cells sorted from blood, collected at roughly week 52, from a patient treated with tofacitinib. CDR3 in DNA: TGTGCCAGCAGCCTAGACACAGGGAGGAATGAGCAGTTCTTC. Its protein is CASSLDTGRNEQFF.